A selection of T cell receptor beta chains follows, all from one sample in a study of T-cell reconstitution after alpha-beta-depleted transplantation in children. TCRdb analysed the PCR reads with MiXCR anew, one entry per CDR3 protein. This sample carries 55,000 to 70,000 distinct CDR3 sequences, about a tenth of them seen once, and the ten largest clones take roughly 13%. Sequenced here: PBMCs, sampled before TCRalphabeta/CD19-depleted stem cell transplant. The source is a boy younger than 18 with acute myeloid leukemia, due to receive a stem cell transplant. The CDR3 runs from the conserved cysteine through the conserved F or W. D genes are given only for firm matches. Clone size is stated in some rows and not others, as once, few, many or a class when expanded.

v_call: TRBV12-3/TRBV12-4
d_call: NA
cdr3_length: 13
j_call: TRBJ2-5
clone_size: many
cdr3_nt: TGTGCCAGCAGTTTAGGGCAGCCGGAGACCCAGTACTTC
cdr3_aa: CASSLGQPETQYF

v_call: TRBV4-3
d_call: NA
cdr3_length: 16
j_call: TRBJ2-1
clone_size: many
cdr3_nt: TGCGCCAGCAGCCAAGTTACCAGGGATTACTACAATGAGCAGTTCTTC
cdr3_aa: CASSQVTRDYYNEQFF

v_call: TRBV10-3
d_call: NA
cdr3_length: 13
j_call: TRBJ1-4
clone_size: many
cdr3_nt: TGTGCCATCAGGGGGGACTCTAATGAAAAACTGTTTTTT
cdr3_aa: CAIRGDSNEKLFF

v_call: TRBV29-1
d_call: NA
cdr3_length: 13
j_call: TRBJ1-5
clone_size: many
cdr3_nt: TGCAGCGTTGAGATAACGAGCAATCAGCCCCAGCATTTT
cdr3_aa: CSVEITSNQPQHF

v_call: TRBV24-1
d_call: NA
cdr3_length: 14
j_call: TRBJ2-3
clone_size: many
cdr3_nt: TGTGCCACCAGTGGCGCAGGAGTGGGGGTTACGCAGTATTTT
cdr3_aa: CATSGAGVGVTQYF

v_call: TRBV4-3
d_call: NA
cdr3_length: 15
j_call: TRBJ2-7
clone_size: many
cdr3_nt: TGCGCCAGCAGCCAAGAGTCGGGCAGCTCCTACGAGCAGTACTTC
cdr3_aa: CASSQESGSSYEQYF

v_call: TRBV7-9
d_call: NA
cdr3_length: 16
j_call: TRBJ1-3
clone_size: NA
cdr3_nt: TGTGCCAGCAGCTTACCCTCTCGAGATTACGAAAACACCATATATTTT
cdr3_aa: CASSLPSRDYENTIYF

v_call: TRBV27
d_call: NA
cdr3_length: 14
j_call: TRBJ2-7
clone_size: many
cdr3_nt: TGTGCCAGCAGTTACAGGACGGCCCGCCACGAGCAGTACTTC
cdr3_aa: CASSYRTARHEQYF

v_call: TRBV7-8
d_call: NA
cdr3_length: 14
j_call: TRBJ2-1
clone_size: NA
cdr3_nt: TGTGCCAGCAGCCCGAACAGGGTCACCAATGAGCAGTTCTTC
cdr3_aa: CASSPNRVTNEQFF

v_call: TRBV6-5
d_call: NA
cdr3_length: 16
j_call: TRBJ2-6
clone_size: NA
cdr3_nt: TGTGCCAGCAGTCACACCCCAGGGAGAGGGGCCAACGTCCTGACTTTC
cdr3_aa: CASSHTPGRGANVLTF

v_call: TRBV28
d_call: TRBD2
cdr3_length: 17
j_call: TRBJ2-6
clone_size: many
cdr3_nt: TGTGCCAGTAGCGGGGGCGCAAAACTCTCTGGGGCCAACGTCCTGACTTTC
cdr3_aa: CASSGGAKLSGANVLTF

v_call: TRBV3-1
d_call: TRBD2
cdr3_length: 15
j_call: TRBJ2-3
clone_size: many
cdr3_nt: TGTGCCAGCAGCCAAGTGGGCGGGAGAACAGATACGCAGTATTTT
cdr3_aa: CASSQVGGRTDTQYF

v_call: TRBV20-1
d_call: NA
cdr3_length: 13
j_call: TRBJ2-7
clone_size: many
cdr3_nt: TGCAGTGCTAGAGTCGGCAGGGCCTACGAGCAGTACTTC
cdr3_aa: CSARVGRAYEQYF

v_call: TRBV7-2
d_call: TRBD2
cdr3_length: 14
j_call: TRBJ2-4
clone_size: many
cdr3_nt: TGTGCCAGCAGCTTAGTAGCGGGAGGAGACATTCAGTACTTC
cdr3_aa: CASSLVAGGDIQYF

v_call: TRBV29-1
d_call: NA
cdr3_length: 14
j_call: TRBJ2-1
clone_size: many
cdr3_nt: TGCAGCGTTGACCATGCTCTGGGGGCGATGGGGCAGTTCTTC
cdr3_aa: CSVDHALGAMGQFF

v_call: TRBV6-5
d_call: NA
cdr3_length: 14
j_call: TRBJ1-3
clone_size: many
cdr3_nt: TGTGCCAGCAGGCCGTCGGGCTCTGGAAACACCATATATTTT
cdr3_aa: CASRPSGSGNTIYF

v_call: TRBV5-6
d_call: TRBD2
cdr3_length: 18
j_call: TRBJ2-3
clone_size: many
cdr3_nt: TGTGCCAGCAGCTTGGATTTGTTGCCTAGCGGGGTCACAGATACGCAGTATTTT
cdr3_aa: CASSLDLLPSGVTDTQYF

v_call: TRBV6-5
d_call: NA
cdr3_length: 15
j_call: TRBJ2-2
clone_size: many
cdr3_nt: TGTGCCAGCCGAACCCCGGGACTGACCACCGGGGAGCTGTTTTTT
cdr3_aa: CASRTPGLTTGELFF

v_call: TRBV7-6
d_call: NA
cdr3_length: 13
j_call: TRBJ2-5
clone_size: NA
cdr3_nt: TGTGCCAGCAGCTGGACAGATGAAGAGACCCAGTACTTC
cdr3_aa: CASSWTDEETQYF

v_call: TRBV19
d_call: NA
cdr3_length: 16
j_call: TRBJ2-2
clone_size: NA
cdr3_nt: TGTGCCAGTAGACCCACAGGGATTCTGAACACCGGGGAGCTGTTTTTT
cdr3_aa: CASRPTGILNTGELFF

v_call: TRBV7-9
d_call: NA
cdr3_length: 13
j_call: TRBJ1-5
clone_size: many
cdr3_nt: TGTGCCAGCACCTCGACAGGAAATCAGCCCCAGCATTTT
cdr3_aa: CASTSTGNQPQHF

v_call: TRBV27
d_call: NA
cdr3_length: 12
j_call: TRBJ1-5
clone_size: many
cdr3_nt: TGTGCCAGCAGTCGACTTAATCAGCCCCAGCATTTT
cdr3_aa: CASSRLNQPQHF

v_call: TRBV4-3
d_call: TRBD2
cdr3_length: 17
j_call: TRBJ2-1
clone_size: many
cdr3_nt: TGCGCCAGCAGCCAAGATGAACTAGCGGCCTCCTACAATGAGCAGTTCTTC
cdr3_aa: CASSQDELAASYNEQFF

v_call: TRBV5-1
d_call: NA
cdr3_length: 15
j_call: TRBJ2-5
clone_size: many
cdr3_nt: TGCGCCAGCAGCTTGGCCGGGGGATCCCAAGAGACCCAGTACTTC
cdr3_aa: CASSLAGGSQETQYF

v_call: TRBV4-1
d_call: NA
cdr3_length: 12
j_call: TRBJ2-7
clone_size: NA
cdr3_nt: TGCGCCAGCAGCCAAGTTTCGGGCGAGCAGTACTTC
cdr3_aa: CASSQVSGEQYF

v_call: TRBV9
d_call: TRBD1
cdr3_length: 19
j_call: TRBJ1-2
clone_size: NA
cdr3_nt: TGTGCCCGCAGGGGTGTTAGGACAGGGGGATCCCAACGCGCCTATGGCTACACCTTC
cdr3_aa: CARRGVRTGGSQRAYGYTF

v_call: TRBV20-1
d_call: TRBD1
cdr3_length: 13
j_call: TRBJ1-2
clone_size: many
cdr3_nt: TGCAGTGCTTCCCGACAGGGCCCCTATGGCTACACCTTC
cdr3_aa: CSASRQGPYGYTF

v_call: TRBV4-3
d_call: TRBD1
cdr3_length: 15
j_call: TRBJ2-7
clone_size: NA
cdr3_nt: TGCGCCAGCAGCCAAGCCGGGACAGGGGCCTACGAGCAGTACTTC
cdr3_aa: CASSQAGTGAYEQYF

v_call: TRBV14
d_call: NA
cdr3_length: 14
j_call: TRBJ2-7
clone_size: NA
cdr3_nt: TGTGCCAGCAGCCAGTCCGGCACGGCCTACGAGCAGTACTTC
cdr3_aa: CASSQSGTAYEQYF

v_call: TRBV6-2/TRBV6-3
d_call: NA
cdr3_length: 16
j_call: TRBJ2-3
clone_size: NA
cdr3_nt: TGTGCCAGCAGTTACCGCACCGGGATGCTACCAGATACGCAGTATTTT
cdr3_aa: CASSYRTGMLPDTQYF

v_call: TRBV5-1
d_call: NA
cdr3_length: 15
j_call: TRBJ1-5
clone_size: many
cdr3_nt: TGCGCCAGCAGCTTGGGCCAATATAGCAATCAGCCCCAGCATTTT
cdr3_aa: CASSLGQYSNQPQHF

v_call: TRBV25-1
d_call: TRBD1
cdr3_length: 19
j_call: TRBJ2-7
clone_size: many
cdr3_nt: TGTGCCAGCAGTGAATATGAGACAGGGGGCGGGATAGACTACTACGAGCAGTACTTC
cdr3_aa: CASSEYETGGGIDYYEQYF

v_call: TRBV3-1
d_call: TRBD2
cdr3_length: 16
j_call: TRBJ2-1
clone_size: many
cdr3_nt: TGTGCCAGCAGCCAAGAGGGGGGGGTCCTTTCGTATGAGCAGTTCTTC
cdr3_aa: CASSQEGGVLSYEQFF

v_call: TRBV28
d_call: NA
cdr3_length: 12
j_call: TRBJ1-4
clone_size: many
cdr3_nt: TGTGCCAGCAGTTTTTTCGGGGGTTCACTGTTTTTT
cdr3_aa: CASSFFGGSLFF

v_call: TRBV2
d_call: NA
cdr3_length: 11
j_call: TRBJ1-1
clone_size: many
cdr3_nt: TGTGCCGGAGGCTTGGCACCCGAAGCTTTCTTT
cdr3_aa: CAGGLAPEAFF

v_call: TRBV7-2
d_call: TRBD2
cdr3_length: 16
j_call: TRBJ2-3
clone_size: many
cdr3_nt: TGTGCCAGCAGCCCCGAGGGCGGGAGGACCACAGATACGCAGTATTTT
cdr3_aa: CASSPEGGRTTDTQYF

v_call: TRBV3-1
d_call: NA
cdr3_length: 15
j_call: TRBJ2-3
clone_size: many
cdr3_nt: TGTGCCAGCAGCCTAGCGGTGGGGGGCACAGATACGCAGTATTTT
cdr3_aa: CASSLAVGGTDTQYF

v_call: TRBV15
d_call: NA
cdr3_length: 11
j_call: TRBJ2-2
clone_size: many
cdr3_nt: TGTGCCACCAGCAGAGGCGGCGGGCTGTTTTTT
cdr3_aa: CATSRGGGLFF

v_call: TRBV28
d_call: NA
cdr3_length: 15
j_call: TRBJ2-1
clone_size: many
cdr3_nt: TGTGCCAGCGGGTTTGTGGTATCGTCCCCCAATGAGCAGTTCTTC
cdr3_aa: CASGFVVSSPNEQFF

v_call: TRBV24-1
d_call: NA
cdr3_length: 15
j_call: TRBJ1-5
clone_size: many
cdr3_nt: TGTGCCACCAGTCAGGGGCGCATACCCAATCAGCCCCAGCATTTT
cdr3_aa: CATSQGRIPNQPQHF

v_call: TRBV10-3
d_call: TRBD2
cdr3_length: 14
j_call: TRBJ2-5
clone_size: many
cdr3_nt: TGTGCCATCAGTGAGGGACTAGTCCCAGAGACCCAGTACTTC
cdr3_aa: CAISEGLVPETQYF

v_call: TRBV20-1
d_call: TRBD1
cdr3_length: 15
j_call: TRBJ1-1
clone_size: many
cdr3_nt: TGCAGTGCCATTTATCGAGGGACAGGGGAACAGGAAGCTTTCTTT
cdr3_aa: CSAIYRGTGEQEAFF

v_call: TRBV18
d_call: NA
cdr3_length: 12
j_call: TRBJ1-2
clone_size: many
cdr3_nt: TGTGCCAGCTCCGGGGATAACTATGGCTACACCTTC
cdr3_aa: CASSGDNYGYTF

v_call: TRBV4-1
d_call: NA
cdr3_length: 16
j_call: TRBJ1-1
clone_size: NA
cdr3_nt: TGCGCCAGCAGTCCTATTTTAGGGGCGACAGACACTGAAGCTTTCTTT
cdr3_aa: CASSPILGATDTEAFF

v_call: TRBV20-1
d_call: NA
cdr3_length: 15
j_call: TRBJ1-6
clone_size: many
cdr3_nt: TGCAGTGCTAAGGGCCAGGCCCGTGCAAATTCACCCCTCCACTTT
cdr3_aa: CSAKGQARANSPLHF

v_call: TRBV7-2
d_call: TRBD1
cdr3_length: 14
j_call: TRBJ2-5
clone_size: NA
cdr3_nt: TGTGCCAGCAGACTCGACAGGGGGGGAGAGACCCAGTACTTC
cdr3_aa: CASRLDRGGETQYF

v_call: TRBV2
d_call: NA
cdr3_length: 16
j_call: TRBJ1-4
clone_size: many
cdr3_nt: TGTGCCAGCACCACGTACAGGGACACCTTTAATGAAAAACTGTTTTTT
cdr3_aa: CASTTYRDTFNEKLFF

v_call: TRBV6-2/TRBV6-3
d_call: NA
cdr3_length: 13
j_call: TRBJ1-5
clone_size: many
cdr3_nt: TGTGCCAGCAGTTACTCCTTGAGGCAGCCCCAGCATTTT
cdr3_aa: CASSYSLRQPQHF

v_call: TRBV7-6
d_call: TRBD1
cdr3_length: 15
j_call: TRBJ2-7
clone_size: many
cdr3_nt: TGTGCCAGCAGCCGTAACAGGGGGGCAGGATACGAGCAGTACTTC
cdr3_aa: CASSRNRGAGYEQYF

v_call: TRBV20-1
d_call: NA
cdr3_length: 13
j_call: TRBJ1-1
clone_size: many
cdr3_nt: TGCAGTGCTAGAGATCGGCGGGACACTGAAGCTTTCTTT
cdr3_aa: CSARDRRDTEAFF

v_call: TRBV4-3
d_call: TRBD1
cdr3_length: 16
j_call: TRBJ1-1
clone_size: many
cdr3_nt: TGCGCCAGCAGCCAATGGGGGACAGCAAGGAACACTGAAGCTTTCTTT
cdr3_aa: CASSQWGTARNTEAFF